One and the same sample provided the 32 T cell receptor beta chains below, sequenced in a study of T cells in Graves' hyperthyroidism and ophthalmopathy. Amplification of TCR beta CDR3 regions was performed using RNA transcripts as template. TCR CDR3 underwent first-round RT-PCR with the HTBI primer set. TCRdb called the multiplex PCR reads again in MiXCR, with one record for every CDR3 protein. This table holds 690,000 or so distinct CDR3 sequences, roughly a sixth found once. Material: blood. All receptors derive from a woman in her fifties or sixties with Graves' hyperthyroidism that later progressed to Graves' ophthalmopathy.

The chain couples TRBV10-2 to TRBJ2-3; D is perhaps TRBD1 (6 bases). Trimming left V 6 bases short and J 4 bases short, with 17 bases between. This CDR3 has 15 amino acids. The germline V gene has CDR1 WSHSY and CDR2 SAAADI. Written as DNA, the CDR3 is TGCGCCAGCAGGCCGACAGGCGAGGGCTCAGATACGCAGTATTTT. The encoded protein is CASRPTGEGSDTQYF.

To note about this clonotype: A clone one base away is much larger, so this may be a read error. The rearrangement uses TRBV2 and TRBJ1-1; D might be TRBD1 (5 bases). The CDR3 length is 14 residues. V was shortened by 3 bases and J by 4 bases, with 12 bases between the two germline ends. Per germline, CDR1 SNHLY and CDR2 FYNNEI. CDR3 region: CASSDWGGVTEAFF. CDR3 coding DNA: TGTGCCAGCAGTGATTGGGGGGGAGTCACTGAAGCTTTCTTT.

This clonotype was recorded a few times. The chain recombines TRBV30 with TRBJ2-7, with 10 bases matching TRBD1. The CDR3 spans 14 residues. Germline CDR1 reads GTSNPN; CDR2 reads SVGIG (reference sequence). V gave up 1 base and J gave up 3 bases; unmatched junction bases: 3. DNA of the CDR3: TGTGCCTGGAGTGGGACAGGGGGTGGCTACGAGCAGTACTTC. It specifies CAWSGTGGGYEQYF. The whole variable domain, filled in from reference TRBV30 and TRBJ2-7, reads SQTIHQWPATLVQPVGSPLSLECTVEGTSNPNLYWYRQAAGRGLQLLFYSVGIGQISSEVPQNLSASRPQDRQFILSSKKLLLSDSGFYLCAWSGTGGGYEQYFGPGTRLTVT.

This clonotype was seen ten or more times. The chain joins TRBV7-9 to TRBJ1-1; tentative D call: TRBD1 (5 bases). V lost 5 bases and J 11 bases, leaving 15 bases between the germline ends. The CDR3 has 12 residues. In germline, CDR1 is SEHNR, CDR2 FQNEAQ (reference sequence). The CDR3 DNA is TGTGCCAGCAGCCGGGAGGGACGAGGGGCTTTCTTT. Translated, it gives CASSREGRGAFF.

This clonotype was observed a handful of times. The missing conserved phenylalanine or tryptophan at the end of this CDR3 makes a read error likely. The V and J genes are TRBV3-1 and TRBJ1-2; TRBD1 aligns across 7 bases. The CDR3 totals 15 residues. The V and J ends lost 3 bases and 2 bases, in that order; junction bases with no gene match: 6. The germline V gene encodes CDR1 LGHDT and CDR2 YNNKEL (reference sequence). DNA of the CDR3: TGTGCCAGCAGCCACTGGGACAGACCCAACTATGGCTACACCTCC. Residues: CASSHWDRPNYGYTS.

Details on this clonotype: The conserved phenylalanine or tryptophan normally closing the CDR3 is absent here, so this likely arose from a read error. The chain combines TRBV4-1 with TRBJ1-5; tentative D call: TRBD1 (5 bases). The CDR3 runs to 15 residues. Trimming took off 4 bases at V and 6 bases at J, with 16 bases between the two ends. The germline V gene has CDR1 MGHRA and CDR2 YSYEKL. CDR3 coding DNA: TGCGCCAGCAGCCCGAGGGAACAGGAAAGTCAGCCCCAGCATCTT. Its translation is CASSPREQESQPQHL.

This clonotype was counted many times. The rearrangement joins TRBV12-3 or TRBV12-4 to TRBJ1-1; D is possibly TRBD1 (5 bases). CDR3 length: 14 amino acids. V lost 7 bases and J 5 bases, leaving 17 bases between the germline ends. The CDR3 DNA follows: TGTGCCAGCACCGGTGCCGGGGCCGGAACTGAAGCTTTCTTT. This codes for CASTGAGAGTEAFF.

The chain uses TRBV10-3 and TRBJ1-6; D is perhaps TRBD1 (6 bases). CDR1 ENHRY and CDR2 SYGVKD come from the germline V gene. The V end lost 6 bases, the J end lost 6 bases, and 24 bases lay between the germline ends. This CDR3 has 18 residues. CDR3 loop: CAIRDDRTDFLGNSPLHF. The CDR3 DNA reads as TGTGCCATCAGAGACGATAGGACAGATTTCTTGGGTAATTCACCCCTCCACTTT.

This clonotype was seen a handful of times. The chain carries TRBV20-1 and TRBJ2-3; TRBD2 aligns across 11 bases. Looked up from germline, CDR1 is DFQATT and CDR2 is SNEGSKA (reference sequence). The junction had 5 bases not matched to a gene; V was cut back by 1 base and J by 2 bases. The CDR3 is made up of 16 amino acids. CDR3 bases: TGCAGTGCTAGAGCCCTACTAGCGGGGGCCACAGATACGCAGTATTTT. This codes for CSARALLAGATDTQYF.

This clonotype was recorded a few times. The genes are TRBV9 and TRBJ1-2; D might be TRBD1 (5 bases). The CDR3 is 15 amino acids. CDR1 and CDR2 from the germline V gene are SGDLS and YYNGEE. Trimming removed 3 bases from V and 4 bases from J, with 16 bases in between. CDR3 DNA sequence: TGTGCCAGCAGCGGGGGGGGAAATCTGGGCTATGGCTACACCTTC. Amino acid sequence: CASSGGGNLGYGYTF.

The chain joins TRBV7-2 to TRBJ2-1, with D unclear. Germline lookup yields CDR1 SGHTA and CDR2 FQGNSA. This CDR3 contains 15 residues. V dropped 5 bases and J dropped 9 bases, with 20 bases sitting between them. As DNA, the CDR3 is TGTGCCAGCAGCCCCCAATCAACTCAGTTGGGTGAGCAGTTCTTC. It codes for CASSPQSTQLGEQFF. The full variable domain, completed using reference TRBV7-2 and TRBJ2-1, is GAGVSQSPSNKVTEKGKDVELRCDPISGHTALYWYRQSLGQGLEFLIYFQGNSAPDKSGLPSDRFSAERTGGSVSTLTIQRTQQEDSAVYLCASSPQSTQLGEQFFGPGTRLTVL.

The J gene is TRBJ2-7, the V gene TRBV5-1; D perhaps matches TRBD1 (6 bases). Germline lookup yields CDR1 SGHRS and CDR2 YFSETQ. The CDR3 spans 15 residues. V lost 0 bases and J 5 bases, leaving 15 bases between the germline ends. Written as DNA, the CDR3 is TGCGCCAGCAGCTTGGCCAGTCAGGGGACGGACGAGCAGTACTTC. Translated: CASSLASQGTDEQYF.

This chain uses TRBV5-6 with TRBJ1-4; TRBD1 is a possible D gene (6 bases). The CDR3 has 18 amino acids. Trimming took 4 bases from V and 0 from J, leaving 19 bases between them. In germline, CDR1 is SGHDT, CDR2 YYEEEE. The CDR3 protein is CASSSAIQGGTTNEKLFF. As DNA, the CDR3 is TGTGCCAGCAGCAGCGCTATACAGGGCGGTACAACTAATGAAAAACTGTTTTTT.

This clonotype was seen just once. A much more abundant neighbour one base away suggests this may be a read error. The chain is built from TRBV5-1 and TRBJ2-1; D unclear. CDR1 is SGHRS and CDR2 is YFSETQ in the germline V gene. Trimming took 3 bases from V and 4 from J, leaving 8 bases between them. The CDR3 is 13 amino acids. CDR3 DNA: TGCGCCAGCAGCTCGCCTACATACAATGAGCAGTTCTTC. Translation: CASSSPTYNEQFF.

The chain has TRBV19 and TRBJ2-2; no clear D gene. Germline-derived CDR1 and CDR2 are LNHDA and SQIVND (reference sequence). The CDR3 covers 13 residues. CDR3 sequence: CVSSGVNTGELFF. DNA for the CDR3: TGTGTATCTAGTGGGGTGAACACCGGGGAGCTGTTTTTT.

Many counts were recorded for this clonotype. This chain uses TRBV3-1 with TRBJ2-7; 9 nucleotides align to TRBD1. CDR1 and CDR2 from the germline V gene are LGHDT and YNNKEL (reference sequence). This CDR3 contains 16 residues. V gave up 0 bases and J gave up 5 bases; unmatched junction bases: 8. In DNA, the CDR3 is TGTGCCAGCAGCCAAGACCGGGGACAGGGCGGCGACGAGCAGTACTTC. The encoded protein is CASSQDRGQGGDEQYF.

This clonotype has only a few counts. V is TRBV5-1 and J is TRBJ1-6; 7 bases match TRBD1. V dropped 5 bases and J dropped 8; count of bases not matched to a gene: 10. The CDR3 covers 15 residues. Germline values: CDR1 SGHRS, CDR2 YFSETQ. The CDR3 loop reads CASRDRVDGDSPLHF. In DNA form, the CDR3 reads TGCGCCAGCAGAGACAGGGTTGATGGGGATTCACCCCTCCACTTT.

The J gene is TRBJ1-4, the V gene TRBV27; tentatively, D is TRBD1 (5 bases). CDR1 and CDR2 (germline): MNHEY, SMNVEV (reference sequence). The CDR3 is 15 amino acids. Trimming removed 2 bases from V and 8 bases from J, with 15 bases in between. The CDR3 nucleotides are TGTGCCAGCAGTTTACTCCACATAAAGGGGGAAAAACTGTTTTTT. Its translation: CASSLLHIKGEKLFF.

This clonotype was seen ten or more times. This CDR3 is CASSLRGRSYEQYF. CDR3 nucleotide sequence: TGTGCCAGCAGCTTGAGGGGTCGCTCCTACGAGCAGTACTTC. The rearrangement links TRBV11-3 to TRBJ2-7; D assignment may be TRBD1 or TRBD2 (5 bases each). There are 14 residues in the CDR3. V was cut by 3 bases and J by 0 bases, with 9 bases left in between. Germline V gene sequence: CDR1 SGHNT, CDR2 YENEEA. Variable domain in full (rest from reference TRBV11-3 and TRBJ2-7): EAGVVQSPRYKIIEKKQPVAFWCNPISGHNTLYWYLQNLGQGPELLIRYENEEAVDDSQLPKDRFSAERLKGVDSTLKIQPAELGDSAVYLCASSLRGRSYEQYFGPGTRLTVT.

The J gene is TRBJ2-7, the V gene TRBV28; D assignment may be TRBD1 or TRBD2 (5 bases each). The length of the CDR3 is 14 residues. V was shortened by 4 bases and J by 7 bases, with 17 bases between the two germline ends. Per the germline V gene, CDR1 is MDHEN and CDR2 is SYDVKM. CDR3 coding DNA: TGTGCCAGCAGTTCTGGACTGGGGCAGGGTGAGCAGTACTTC. It codes for CASSSGLGQGEQYF.

This clonotype has ten or more counts. This chain connects TRBV7-3 to TRBJ1-1; D not certain. The CDR3 totals 14 residues. Trimming took 2 bases from V and 4 from J, leaving 11 bases between them. Germline V lookup: CDR1 SGHTA, CDR2 FQGTGA. This chain's CDR3 is CASSLGVSATEAFF. CDR3 sequence (DNA): TGTGCCAGCAGCTTAGGCGTTTCTGCCACTGAAGCTTTCTTT.

This clonotype appeared many times. The rearrangement uses TRBV27 and TRBJ1-4; D gene unclear. Trimming stripped 0 bases from V and 8 bases from J, with 10 bases between. This CDR3 contains 14 residues. CDR1 and CDR2 (germline): MNHEY, SMNVEV (reference sequence). This CDR3 is CASSLSAVVEKLFF. CDR3 DNA sequence: TGTGCCAGCAGTTTATCTGCAGTTGTGGAAAAACTGTTTTTT.

In its sample, this clonotype was seen many times. The chain links TRBV27 to TRBJ1-5; 10 bases fit TRBD1. Germline assignment: CDR1 MNHEY and CDR2 SMNVEV (reference sequence). J gave up 4 bases and V 5 bases, and 5 bases lay outside the gene matches. The CDR3 has 15 residues. This chain's CDR3 is CASSAGTGVNQPQHF. The CDR3 DNA reads as TGTGCCAGCAGTGCTGGGACAGGGGTAAATCAGCCCCAGCATTTT.

In this sample, this clonotype turned up many times. This chain connects TRBV7-9 to TRBJ2-5, with D perhaps matching TRBD2 (5 bases). Germline V gene sequence: CDR1 SEHNR, CDR2 FQNEAQ (reference sequence). V lost 2 bases and J 5 bases, leaving 18 bases between the germline ends. The CDR3 has 16 amino acids. CDR3 sequence reads: CASSLLKIGERETQYF. CDR3 sequence (DNA): TGTGCCAGCAGCTTATTAAAGATCGGGGAAAGGGAGACCCAGTACTTC.

The table lists this clonotype with many counts. This rearrangement joins TRBV7-2 to TRBJ2-1, with D possibly being TRBD2 (7 bases). The CDR3 consists of 17 residues. Trimming took 5 bases from V and 10 from J, leaving 27 bases between them. Looked up from germline, CDR1 is SGHTA and CDR2 is FQGNSA. As DNA, the CDR3 is TGTGCCAGCAGCATCCATAAAGGGGGGGTGGAGTATCGCGAGCAGTTCTTC. Its translation: CASSIHKGGVEYREQFF.

This rearrangement joins TRBV20-1 to TRBJ2-5; no reliable D call. CDR3 length: 12 amino acids. With 3 bases removed from V and 0 bases from J, the gap between germline ends came to 5 bases. Germline V gene data show CDR1 as DFQATT and CDR2 as SNEGSKA (reference sequence). The chain's CDR3 is CSARGYQETQYF. DNA of the CDR3: TGCAGTGCTAGGGGATACCAAGAGACCCAGTACTTC.

This clonotype was seen a single time. The chain is built from TRBV7-9 and TRBJ1-4, with 11 bases matching TRBD1. Germline V CDR1 and CDR2: SEHNR, FQNEAQ (reference sequence). The CDR3 length is 15 residues. J was trimmed by 7 bases and V by 4 bases; bases with no gene match: 5. The CDR3 reads CASSSPGQGVEKLFF. In DNA, the CDR3 is TGTGCCAGCAGCTCTCCGGGACAGGGGGTTGAAAAACTGTTTTTT.

This clonotype was detected ten times or more. CDR3 protein: CASSLEDYYNEQFF. The CDR3 nucleotides are TGCGCCAGCAGCTTGGAGGACTATTACAATGAGCAGTTCTTC. V gene TRBV5-1 combines with J gene TRBJ2-1, with D tentatively TRBD2 (6 bases). CDR1 SGHRS and CDR2 YFSETQ come from the germline V gene. Between the trimmed V and J ends, which lost 0 bases and 4 bases, there was a span of 8 bases. This CDR3 contains 14 residues.

This clonotype was detected many times. The chain carries TRBV18 and TRBJ2-7, with unresolved D. Deletions cut 0 bases from V and 6 bases from J, with 9 bases between. The CDR3 loop spans 13 amino acids. The germline V gene encodes CDR1 KGHSH and CDR2 LQKENI. The CDR3 DNA reads as TGTGCCAGCTCACCACCGCAAAAGGGCGAGCAGTACTTC. Its protein product is CASSPPQKGEQYF. Combining the CDR3 with reference TRBV18 and TRBJ2-7 gives the whole variable domain NAGVMQNPRHLVRRRGQEARLRCSPMKGHSHVYWYRQLPEEGLKFMVYLQKENIIDESGMPKERFSAEFPKEGPSILRIQQVVRGDSAAYFCASSPPQKGEQYFGPGTRLTVT.

This clonotype was detected a few times. The rearrangement joins TRBV7-2 to TRBJ1-5; D uncertain. Trimming removed 4 bases from V and 5 bases from J, with 12 bases in between. The germline CDR1 and CDR2 sequences are SGHTA and FQGNSA. The CDR3 has 14 residues. In nucleotides, the CDR3 is TGTGCCAGCAGCTACGTATTAGGCGATCAGCCCCAGCATTTT. Translating it yields CASSYVLGDQPQHF.

The chain uses TRBV13 and TRBJ2-1; maybe TRBD1 (6 bases). In germline, CDR1 is PRHDT, CDR2 FYEKMQ (reference sequence). The CDR3 totals 13 residues. Between the trimmed V and J ends, which lost 5 bases and 8 bases, there was a span of 13 bases. The CDR3 sequence is CASSAPQGDEQFF. For the CDR3, the DNA is TGTGCCAGCAGCGCCCCACAGGGCGATGAGCAGTTCTTC.

As concerns this clonotype: A read error may be the cause here, since a much bigger clone is one base away. The chain is built from TRBV6-2 or TRBV6-3 and TRBJ2-7, with a tentative D call TRBD2 (6 bases). V was clipped by 5 bases and J by 6 bases, with 20 bases between them. The CDR3 loop spans 15 amino acids. The germline V gene encodes CDR1 MNHEY and CDR2 SVGEGT. The CDR3, as DNA: TGTGCCAGCAGTACGCGGATGTCGCGGGGCGGCGAGCAGTACTTC. It translates to CASSTRMSRGGEQYF.